Shown below are 30 T cell receptor beta chains from a single sample sequenced in a study of neurological immune-mediated disorders (dated by TCRdb to between 2017 and 2020). Library creation used 5' RACE. Sequenced on an Illumina HiSeq 2500. TCRdb itself trimmed the public reads at Q25 with fastp, ran MiXCR and retained productive beta chains. Records with the same CDR3 protein are collapsed into one entry carrying the most frequent genes and DNA. Recorded for this sample are over 50,000 distinct CDR3 sequences; roughly 4.9% of them occurred a single time. Around 6% of the sample is taken by the ten largest. Sequencing was performed on PBMCs. The origin of the receptors is a human donor with multiple sclerosis. The donor label of this sample is uncertain.

This clonotype was seen more than once but under ten times. This chain joins TRBV6-2 or TRBV6-3 and TRBJ1-5; D might be TRBD1 (6 bases). The CDR3 covers 14 residues. The V end was cut by 4 bases, the J end by 7 bases, with 14 bases between. Germline V gives CDR1 MNHEY, CDR2 SVGEGT. For the CDR3, the DNA is TGTGCCAGCAGTTCCCTACAGGGAGTGCAGCCCCAGCATTTT. This codes for CASSSLQGVQPQHF.

This clonotype was picked up many times. In DNA form, the CDR3 reads TGTGCCAGCAGCACCGCCTCACAGGGAGAGGGGTCCGAGCAGTACTTC. This translates into CASSTASQGEGSEQYF. The chain recombines TRBV9 with TRBJ2-7, with D perhaps matching TRBD1 (6 bases). This CDR3 spans 16 amino acids. V was clipped by 4 bases and J by 6 bases, with 23 bases between them. Germline CDR1 is SGDLS and CDR2 is YYNGEE. Combining the CDR3 with reference TRBV9 and TRBJ2-7 gives the whole variable domain DSGVTQTPKHLITATGQRVTLRCSPRSGDLSVYWYQQSLDQGLQFLIQYYNGEERAKGNILERFSAQQFPDLHSELNLSSLELGDSALYFCASSTASQGEGSEQYFGPGTRLTVT.

This clonotype was observed many times. V usage is TRBV20-1 and J usage is TRBJ2-1; the match to TRBD2 covers 7 bases. V gave up 6 bases and J gave up 8 bases; unmatched junction bases: 13. The germline CDR1 and CDR2 sequences are DFQATT and SNEGSKA (reference sequence). This CDR3 is 14 amino acids long. The CDR3 here is CSAYWASGYHEQFF. The CDR3 DNA is TGCAGTGCCTACTGGGCTAGCGGATACCATGAGCAGTTCTTC.

This clonotype was observed many times. The chain combines TRBV5-1 with TRBJ2-3; 7 bases map to TRBD1. CDR1 and CDR2 (germline): SGHRS, YFSETQ. This CDR3 has 13 amino acids. Trimming cost V 6 bases and J 6 bases; bases outside gene matches: 7. The CDR3 sequence: CASTRGGPDTQYF. Written as DNA, the CDR3 is TGCGCCAGCACCCGAGGGGGCCCCGATACGCAGTATTTT.

In its sample, this clonotype was seen a few times. The chain joins TRBV4-1 to TRBJ2-7; D not resolved. V lost 0 bases to trimming and J lost 4 bases, with 16 bases between them. CDR1 MGHRA and CDR2 YSYEKL come from the germline V gene. The CDR3 contains 16 residues. The CDR3 sequence: CASSQEAAQVLYEQYF. In nucleotides, the CDR3 is TGCGCCAGCAGCCAAGAAGCAGCCCAGGTTCTGTACGAGCAGTACTTC.

This clonotype was counted a few times. V gene TRBV29-1 combines with J gene TRBJ2-1, with 7 positions matching TRBD1. The V segment lost 7 bases and the J segment 1 base; nucleotides outside the gene matches: 10. The CDR3 totals 15 residues. Germline assignment: CDR1 SQVTM and CDR2 ANQGSEA. The CDR3 here is CSAPAPDRSYNEQFF. As DNA, the CDR3 is TGCAGCGCTCCTGCCCCGGACAGGTCCTACAATGAGCAGTTCTTC.

This clonotype appeared many times. The J gene is TRBJ2-3, the V gene TRBV20-1; D might be TRBD1 (6 bases). This CDR3 contains 16 residues. Deletions cut 5 bases from V and 4 bases from J, with 22 bases between. Per the germline V gene, CDR1 is DFQATT and CDR2 is SNEGSKA (reference sequence). DNA for the CDR3: TGCAGTGCTGAGGGGATGGACAGTCCCGTCGCAGATACGCAGTATTTT. Translating it yields CSAEGMDSPVADTQYF.

This clonotype was picked up many times. The gene calls are TRBV2 and TRBJ1-5, with 7 bases that match TRBD1. Losses at the gene ends were 8 bases for V and 4 bases for J; bases not matched to a gene: 8. Germline CDR1 reads SNHLY; CDR2 reads FYNNEI. The CDR3 covers 14 residues. This CDR3 is CASQTGQLNQPQHF. The CDR3 DNA reads as TGTGCCAGCCAAACGGGACAGTTGAATCAGCCCCAGCATTTT. Using reference TRBV2 and TRBJ1-5 for the parts outside the CDR3, the full variable domain is EPEVTQTPSHQVTQMGQEVILRCVPISNHLYFYWYRQILGQKVEFLVSFYNNEISEKSEIFDDQFSVERPDGSNFTLKIRSTKLEDSAMYFCASQTGQLNQPQHFGDGTRLSIL.

This clonotype was counted ten times or more. The chain couples TRBV4-1 to TRBJ1-5; no firm D call. The V end was cut by 0 bases, the J end by 3 bases, with 9 bases between. Germline-derived CDR1 and CDR2 are MGHRA and YSYEKL. This CDR3 is 15 amino acids long. For the CDR3, the DNA is TGCGCCAGCAGCCAAGACCGCACGGACAATCAGCCCCAGCATTTT. Protein sequence: CASSQDRTDNQPQHF.

This clonotype was observed at least ten times. This chain uses TRBV28 with TRBJ2-7; no clear D gene. Germline V lookup: CDR1 MDHEN, CDR2 SYDVKM. Trimming removed 6 bases at V and 2 bases at J, with 11 bases between. CDR3 length: 13 amino acids. The CDR3 region is CASRSGQTYEQYF. In DNA, the CDR3 is TGTGCCAGCAGATCGGGCCAAACCTACGAGCAGTACTTC.

Many counts were recorded for this clonotype. The rearrangement joins TRBV7-8 to TRBJ2-4; 10 bases agree with TRBD2. Germline trimming cut 2 bases from V and 0 bases from J; bases unmatched to any gene: 10. Germline V gene lookup returns CDR1 SGHVS and CDR2 FQNEAQ. This CDR3 has 19 residues. CDR3: CASSLRASGGFGAKNIQYF. The CDR3 region has the DNA TGTGCCAGCAGCTTAAGGGCTAGCGGGGGATTCGGAGCCAAAAACATTCAGTACTTC.

This clonotype is a singleton in its sample. The V and J genes are TRBV4-3 and TRBJ2-6; 8 nucleotides match TRBD1. V lost 2 bases and J lost 1; bases outside the gene matches: 1. Germline V lookup: CDR1 LGHNA, CDR2 YSLEER. This CDR3 region has 16 residues. The CDR3 DNA follows: TGCGCCAGCAGCCAACGGACAGGGTCTGGGGCCAACGTCCTGACTTTC. Translated: CASSQRTGSGANVLTF.

This clonotype was seen ten or more times. V gene TRBV29-1 combines with J gene TRBJ2-3; possibly TRBD1 for D (7 bases). The CDR3 is 14 residues long. Germline V lookup: CDR1 SQVTM, CDR2 ANQGSEA. Trimming shortened V by 4 bases and J by 4 bases, and 15 bases separated the two germline ends. Written as DNA, the CDR3 is TGCAGCGTTGGTCAGGGGGGCCCCGCAGATACGCAGTATTTT. It specifies CSVGQGGPADTQYF.

This clonotype came up many times. V is TRBV5-1 and J is TRBJ2-1, with no clear D. The CDR3 has 16 residues. Trimming cost V 4 bases and J 1 base, with 15 bases left between them. Germline V gives CDR1 SGHRS, CDR2 YFSETQ. The chain's CDR3 is CASSTSAVGSYNEQFF. The CDR3 nucleotides are TGCGCCAGCAGCACCTCAGCCGTCGGATCCTACAATGAGCAGTTCTTC.

There are many counts of this clonotype. V usage is TRBV20-1 and J usage is TRBJ2-3; D might be TRBD1 (6 bases). Germline V gives CDR1 DFQATT, CDR2 SNEGSKA (reference sequence). The V end was cut by 6 bases, the J end by 4 bases, with 17 bases between. This CDR3 is 14 amino acids long. In DNA form, the CDR3 reads TGCAGTGCCCCCAAACAGGGTAAAGCAGATACGCAGTATTTT. The encoded protein is CSAPKQGKADTQYF.

This clonotype was seen ten or more times. CDR3 residues: CASRFGDRGNEQYF. DNA for the CDR3: TGCGCCAGCAGATTTGGGGATCGGGGAAACGAGCAGTACTTC. This chain links TRBV5-1 with TRBJ2-7, with D perhaps matching TRBD2 (5 bases). The CDR3 loop spans 14 amino acids. Germline V lookup: CDR1 SGHRS, CDR2 YFSETQ. Trimming shortened V by 5 bases and J by 5 bases, and 17 bases separated the two germline ends.

In this sample, this clonotype turned up many times. V gene TRBV9 combines with J gene TRBJ1-1; 9 nucleotides agree with TRBD1. The CDR3 loop spans 12 amino acids. Germline values: CDR1 SGDLS, CDR2 YYNGEE. The ends lost 7 bases at V and 4 bases at J; junction bases unmatched: 2. DNA of the CDR3: TGTGCCAGCGGGGGACAGGGCACTGAAGCTTTCTTT. It specifies CASGGQGTEAFF.

This clonotype was found a few times. The V and J genes are TRBV6-5 and TRBJ2-7, with TRBD1 as a possible D gene (5 bases). The V end lost 6 bases, the J end lost 8 bases, and 14 bases lay between the germline ends. The V gene's germline CDR1 is MNHEY and CDR2 SVGAGI. The CDR3 contains 12 residues. For the CDR3, the DNA is TGTGCCAGCAGAACTCGGACAAATCAGCAGTACTTC. This codes for CASRTRTNQQYF.

This clonotype was detected ten times or more. The chain recombines TRBV5-1 with TRBJ2-5; 8 bases agree with TRBD1. Trimming took 6 bases from V and 5 from J; bases not matched to a gene: 9. The CDR3 contains 14 residues. CDR1 and CDR2 from the germline V gene are SGHRS and YFSETQ. CDR3 protein: CASTPQGARETQYF. The CDR3 DNA is TGCGCCAGCACCCCTCAGGGGGCGCGGGAGACCCAGTACTTC.

A note on this clonotype: A read error is possible here, since a much larger clone lies one base away. J is TRBJ2-3 and V is TRBV24-1, with 10 bases matching TRBD1. This CDR3 is 15 amino acids long. Germline lookup yields CDR1 KGHDR and CDR2 SFDVKD. Unmatched junction bases numbered 8, after V lost 5 bases and J lost 7 bases. CDR3 amino acids: CATSATGTGVNTQYF. The CDR3 DNA follows: TGTGCCACCAGTGCCACCGGGACAGGGGTAAATACGCAGTATTTT.

This clonotype occurred many times. The chain has TRBV5-5 and TRBJ1-5; D gene ambiguous. Between the trimmed V and J ends, which lost 0 bases and 4 bases, there was a span of 5 bases. The CDR3 loop spans 13 amino acids. In germline, CDR1 is SGHKS, CDR2 YYEKEE (reference sequence). The CDR3 region is CASSLDRNQPQHF. The CDR3 DNA reads as TGTGCCAGCAGCTTGGACAGAAATCAGCCCCAGCATTTT.

This clonotype came up many times. The chain employs TRBV20-1 and TRBJ2-5, with TRBD1 identical over 12 bases. The CDR3 contains 13 residues. The germline V gene encodes CDR1 DFQATT and CDR2 SNEGSKA (reference sequence). The V gene end was trimmed by 8 bases and the J gene end by 5 bases; junction bases not matched to a gene: 6. The CDR3 bases are TGCAGTACAGGGACAGGGGGCTGGGAGACCCAGTACTTC. Its translation is CSTGTGGWETQYF.

This clonotype has ten or more counts. The junction does not match germline at one end; this may be a read error. The V call is TRBV7-9, the J call TRBJ1-2; D gene uncertain. Germline loops: CDR1 SEHNR, CDR2 FQNEAQ (reference sequence). This CDR3 spans 13 amino acids. Here the CDR3 DNA reads TGTGCCAACAGCCGAGCAACAAACTATGGCTACACCTTC. This codes for CANSRATNYGYTF.

This clonotype was found many times. The chain employs TRBV5-1 and TRBJ1-3; 8 nucleotides match TRBD1. The CDR3 extends over 14 amino acids. From germline, CDR1 is SGHRS and CDR2 YFSETQ. The J segment lost 8 bases and the V segment lost 0 bases, leaving 4 bases of the junction unmatched. The CDR3, as DNA: TGCGCCAGCAGCTTGGAGGACAGGGACGACACCATATATTTT. Translation gives CASSLEDRDDTIYF.

This clonotype was seen a few times. The chain is built from TRBV20-1 and TRBJ2-7; D unclear. CDR1 and CDR2 (germline): DFQATT, SNEGSKA (reference sequence). The CDR3 contains 12 residues. Trimming removed 3 bases from V and 6 bases from J, with 12 bases in between. The CDR3, as DNA: TGCAGTGCTAGCGGAAGACCGATCGAGCAGTACTTC. This encodes CSASGRPIEQYF.

This clonotype appeared many times. The genes are TRBV5-5 and TRBJ2-6; D is undetermined. There are 19 residues in the CDR3. The germline V gene encodes CDR1 SGHKS and CDR2 YYEKEE (reference sequence). V lost 2 bases to trimming and J lost 0 bases, with 18 bases between them. This CDR3 reads CASSFRVSGSGSGANVLTF. DNA for the CDR3: TGTGCCAGCAGCTTCCGTGTGTCCGGGTCCGGCTCTGGGGCCAACGTCCTGACTTTC.

This clonotype was counted at least ten times. The rearrangement links TRBV28 to TRBJ1-2, with D perhaps matching TRBD1 (6 bases). This CDR3 is built from 13 residues. The V and J ends lost 5 bases and 6 bases respectively, with 13 bases between them. Germline loops: CDR1 MDHEN, CDR2 SYDVKM. CDR3 nucleotide sequence: TGTGCCAGCAGTCCTAATCACAGGGATGGCTACACCTTC. It translates to CASSPNHRDGYTF.

This clonotype was seen many times. This chain joins TRBV7-3 and TRBJ2-3; 7 bases are shared with TRBD2. Germline V gives CDR1 SGHTA, CDR2 FQGTGA. J was trimmed by 5 bases and V by 1 base; bases with no gene match: 6. This CDR3 has 15 residues. The CDR3 here is CASSLNGGSGDTQYF. The CDR3 nucleotides read TGTGCCAGCAGCTTAAACGGGGGGAGCGGAGATACGCAGTATTTT. Filled out from reference TRBV7-3 and TRBJ2-3, the complete variable domain reads GAGVSQTPSNKVTEKGKYVELRCDPISGHTALYWYRQSLGQGPEFLIYFQGTGAADDSGLPNDRFFAVRPEGSVSTLKIQRTERGDSAVYLCASSLNGGSGDTQYFGPGTRLTVL.

This clonotype was recorded many times. This chain joins TRBV4-1 and TRBJ1-2, with 7 nucleotides matching TRBD1. Germline values: CDR1 MGHRA, CDR2 YSYEKL. Trimming at V came to 1 base and at J to 4 bases, leaving 12 bases not matched to a gene. This CDR3 contains 17 residues. The CDR3: CASSQGQGPSGIYGYTF. CDR3 DNA: TGCGCCAGCAGCCAAGGACAGGGCCCGAGTGGGATCTATGGCTACACCTTC.

This clonotype was detected many times. This sequence joins TRBV7-9 and TRBJ2-2; 7 bases align to TRBD1. The junction had 2 bases not matched to a gene; V was cut back by 5 bases and J by 5 bases. This CDR3 contains 13 residues. Germline CDR1 SEHNR, CDR2 FQNEAQ (reference sequence). This CDR3 reads CASSRRGTGELFF. For the CDR3, the DNA is TGTGCCAGCAGCCGCAGGGGGACCGGGGAGCTGTTTTTT.